The rows below give T cell receptor beta chains drawn from one sample of a study of neurological immune-mediated disorders. TCRdb re-derived calls from the 5' RACE reads in MiXCR, one entry per CDR3 protein. The table shows under 85,000 distinct CDR3 sequences, with 14% occurring only once. Material for sequencing was PBMCs. All receptors come from a woman between 50 and 59 years old in good health. Each CDR3 is given without its conserved first and last residue. The D gene is left open where the match is weak.

j_call d_call v_call cdr3_aa
TRBJ1-2 . TRBV5-1 ASSPTDRNYGYT
TRBJ2-5 TRBD1 TRBV5-1 ASAETKGAQETQY
TRBJ1-1 . TRBV5-1 ASSRQGPSNTEAF
TRBJ2-7 TRBD2 TRBV20-1 SAPTSGESYEQY
TRBJ2-5 . TRBV20-1 SARSTGRETQY
TRBJ1-5 . TRBV18 ASSPDENQPQH
TRBJ2-3 . TRBV10-1 ASSPPGVGTDTQY
TRBJ2-7 . TRBV20-1 SAMGESSYEQY
TRBJ2-1 . TRBV9 ASSVGSGRNNEQF
TRBJ2-1 TRBD2 TRBV29-1 SVLAGNNEQF
TRBJ2-1 TRBD1 TRBV29-1 SLTGTGINEQF
TRBJ1-2 . TRBV28 ASSLPNYGYT
TRBJ1-3 . TRBV5-1 ASSFGGTSLGNTIY
TRBJ2-1 . TRBV20-1 SATSNPAEQF
TRBJ2-7 TRBD1 TRBV28 ASSLGQGTYEQY
TRBJ1-5 TRBD1 TRBV5-8 ASSWGSDRANQPQH
TRBJ2-1 TRBD2 TRBV20-1 SAWGLAGDYNEQF
TRBJ2-3 . TRBV28 ASSKATDRTDTQY
TRBJ1-6 . TRBV12-3/TRBV12-4 ASSLSTGTSPLH
TRBJ2-3 . TRBV3-1 ASSQGPGGNTQY
TRBJ2-3 TRBD1 TRBV5-1 ASSLVPGQDTDTQY
TRBJ2-7 . TRBV27 ASSFSSQGSFDEQY
TRBJ2-5 TRBD2 TRBV7-2 ASRPGTRTTETQY
TRBJ2-5 TRBD2 TRBV4-2 ASSPGGAGGPEETQY
TRBJ2-3 . TRBV5-1 ASSSQPNTDTQY
TRBJ2-5 . TRBV7-9 ASSLGSAEETQY
TRBJ2-3 TRBD2 TRBV28 ASSSLAGVHSTDTQY
TRBJ2-3 TRBD2 TRBV7-2 ASSYNPGLAGTGDTQY
TRBJ2-5 TRBD2 TRBV5-1 ASSWALAGEGETQY
TRBJ2-1 . TRBV5-1 ASRSQGPYNEKF
TRBJ2-7 TRBD1 TRBV15 ATSSPSTGGLSSYEQY
TRBJ2-3 TRBD2 TRBV5-1 ASSLWAGVDTQY
TRBJ1-3 TRBD1 TRBV7-2 ASSLRGRGDTIY
TRBJ1-2 . TRBV28 ASILGGSGSGGYGYT
TRBJ2-6 . TRBV7-2 ASSLAPGAGANVLT
TRBJ2-1 TRBD2 TRBV5-1 ASSWGPGLAGYNEQF
TRBJ2-1 TRBD2 TRBV5-8 ASSSSGGAYSEQF
TRBJ2-7 . TRBV20-1 SASAPAYYEQY
TRBJ1-1 . TRBV6-5 ASSPPRGGMNTEAF
TRBJ2-1 TRBD2 TRBV25-1 ASSLAGLNYNEQF
TRBJ1-2 . TRBV7-2 ASSQGEAYYGYT
TRBJ2-7 . TRBV9 ASSFGSQGYEQY
TRBJ2-5 . TRBV28 ASSSLGRETQY